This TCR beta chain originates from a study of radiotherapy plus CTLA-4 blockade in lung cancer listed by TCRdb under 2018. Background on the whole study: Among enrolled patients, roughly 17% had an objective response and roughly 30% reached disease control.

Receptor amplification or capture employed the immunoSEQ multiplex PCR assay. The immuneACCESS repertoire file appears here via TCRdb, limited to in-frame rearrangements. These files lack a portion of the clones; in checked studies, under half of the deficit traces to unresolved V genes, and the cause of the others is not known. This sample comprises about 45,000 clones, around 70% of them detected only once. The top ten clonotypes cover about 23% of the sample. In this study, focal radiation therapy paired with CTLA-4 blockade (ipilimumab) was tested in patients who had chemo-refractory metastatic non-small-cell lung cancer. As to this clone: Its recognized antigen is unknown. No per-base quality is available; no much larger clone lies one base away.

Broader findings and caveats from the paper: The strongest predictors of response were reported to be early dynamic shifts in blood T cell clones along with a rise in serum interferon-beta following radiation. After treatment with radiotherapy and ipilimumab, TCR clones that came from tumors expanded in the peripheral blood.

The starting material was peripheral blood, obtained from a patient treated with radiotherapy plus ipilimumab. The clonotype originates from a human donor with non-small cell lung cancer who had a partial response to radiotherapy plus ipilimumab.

CDR3 loop: CASGPWRTAGELFF. In nucleotide form, the sequence is TGTGCCAGCGGCCCCTGGAGGACCGCCGGGGAGCTGTTTTTT. The chain uses TRBV11-2 and TRBJ2-2; tentative D gene TRBD2, with 5 bases matching. Inclusive of the bounding cysteine and phenylalanine, the CDR3 is 14 residues long. Just the 42-base CDR3 DNA is kept, in frame starting at base 1. From the germline V gene, CDR1 is SGHAT and CDR2 is FQNNGV. V is reduced by 8 bases and J by 6 bases, leaving a spacing of 16 bases between them.